This is a list of T cell receptor beta chains from one sample in a study of vaccination effects on CD4 cells after COVID-19. Their recognized antigens are unknown. TCRdb's copy holds only in-frame clones and misses some; the assay was immunoSEQ multiplex PCR. The top ten hold around 3.5% of the sample, which has 40,000 to 45,000 clones, 76% seen once. The source material was CD4+ T cells from PBMCs cultured without peptide, sampled after COVID-19 vaccination. The receptors shown here come from a human donor who had a prior SARS-CoV-2 infection. The CDR3 runs from the conserved cysteine through the conserved F or W. The D gene is left open where the match is weak. Rows may omit the clone size; those that give it use once, few, many or a size class.

>NA|NA|TRBJ2-5|TRBV19
CASSIARGETQYF
TGTGCCAGTAGTATAGCCAGAGGAGAGACCCAGTACTTC
>NA|TRBD1|TRBJ1-1|TRBV29-1
CSVEGGQGATEAFF
TGCAGCGTTGAAGGTGGACAGGGGGCCACTGAAGCTTTCTTT
>once|NA|TRBJ1-2|TRBV3-1/TRBV3-2
CASSQAWGTRKLGGYTF
TGTGCCAGCAGCCAAGCATGGGGGACTAGGAAACTGGGTGGCTACACCTTC
>NA|TRBD1|TRBJ1-1|TRBV5-5
CASRRQGGLNTEAFF
TGTGCCAGCAGGAGACAGGGTGGCCTGAACACTGAAGCTTTCTTT
>NA|TRBD1|TRBJ1-1|TRBV28
CASRIRGRGAFF
TGTGCCAGCAGAATCAGGGGGCGTGGAGCTTTCTTT
>NA|NA|TRBJ1-1|TRBV28
CASSFSSRQASNTEAFF
TGTGCCAGCAGTTTCTCCTCCCGGCAGGCTTCGAACACTGAAGCTTTCTTT
>NA|NA|TRBJ1-5|TRBV24-1
CATSERTRNQPQHF
TGTGCCACCAGTGAAAGAACACGAAATCAGCCCCAGCATTTT
>NA|NA|TRBJ1-6|TRBV2
CASSVMGDSPLHF
TGTGCCAGCAGTGTTATGGGGGACTCACCCCTCCACTTT
>NA|NA|TRBJ1-2|TRBV2
CASSESRAAGYTF
TGTGCCAGCAGTGAAAGTAGGGCGGCCGGCTACACCTTC
>NA|TRBD2|TRBJ2-7|TRBV9
CASSAGTSGRLEQYF
TGTGCCAGCAGCGCGGGGACTAGCGGGAGGCTCGAGCAGTACTTC
>NA|TRBD1|TRBJ1-1|TRBV5-6
CASSSGGDRDTEAFF
TGTGCCAGCAGCTCGGGGGGGGACAGGGACACTGAAGCTTTCTTT
>few|NA|TRBJ1-1|TRBV10-3
CASKPGRGDTEAFF
TGTGCCTCTAAACCGGGAAGGGGGGACACTGAAGCTTTCTTT
>NA|NA|TRBJ1-2|TRBV12-2
CASRSHQCRGRLYGYTF
TGTGCAAGTCGCTCCCACCAATGCAGGGGCCGACTCTATGGCTACACCTTC
>NA|NA|TRBJ2-7|TRBV11-2
CASSLGGARATYEQYF
TGTGCCAGCAGCTTAGGTGGGGCGAGGGCGACCTACGAGCAGTACTTC
>once|TRBD1|TRBJ1-1|TRBV5-1
CASSLLGTGNTEAFF
TGCGCCAGCAGCTTGTTGGGGACAGGCAACACTGAAGCTTTCTTT
>NA|TRBD2|TRBJ2-3|TRBV5-4
CASRTSGGAYTQYF
TGTGCCAGCAGGACCAGCGGGGGGGCTTATACGCAGTATTTT
>NA|NA|TRBJ1-2|TRBV20-1
CSASSYGYTF
TGCAGTGCTAGTTCCTATGGCTACACCTTC
>NA|TRBD1|TRBJ1-2|TRBV18
CASSAYNRGDGYTF
TGTGCCAGCTCAGCGTACAACAGGGGGGATGGCTACACCTTC
>once|TRBD1|TRBJ1-2|TRBV10-3
CAINMRQGNYGYTF
TGTGCCATCAACATGAGACAGGGAAACTATGGCTACACCTTC
>NA|TRBD1|TRBJ2-6|TRBV4-1
CASSLGQGFPSGANVLTF
TGCGCCAGCAGCTTAGGACAGGGTTTCCCCTCTGGGGCCAACGTCCTGACTTTC
>NA|NA|TRBJ2-3|TRBV15
CATSRRIGGAEADTQYF
TGTGCCACCAGCAGGAGGATTGGGGGCGCCGAAGCAGATACGCAGTATTTT
>NA|NA|TRBJ2-1|TRBV2
CASTTTGSRAFF
TGTGCCAGCACCACAACAGGGTCCCGTGCGTTCTTC
>NA|NA|TRBJ2-5|TRBV19
CASSIVPGGTQYF
TGTGCCAGTAGTATAGTCCCCGGGGGGACCCAGTACTTC
>NA|NA|TRBJ1-3|TRBV30
CAWIYCLPRVFGNTIYF
TGTGCCTGGATTTATTGCCTGCCTCGGGTTTTTGGAAACACCATATATTTT
>NA|NA|TRBJ2-7|TRBV4-2
CASSPRGLVNYEQYF
TGTGCCAGCAGCCCCCGGGGTCTGGTGAACTACGAGCAGTACTTC
>NA|NA|TRBJ1-2|TRBV18
CASSPPGRGAGYTF
TGTGCCAGCTCACCCCCGGGTAGGGGTGCTGGCTACACCTTC
>NA|NA|TRBJ2-2|TRBV6-1
CASSEAGASYTGELFF
TGTGCCAGCAGTGAAGCCGGGGCCTCCTACACCGGGGAGCTGTTTTTT